The clone carrying this T cell receptor beta chain was detected once. Antigen unknown. The data were obtained in a study of post-analysis software for immune sequencing data. Findings and caveats of the study: About five TRBV segments appeared more often in patients than in controls, and TRBV5-6, TRBV5-1 and TRBV20-1 were among these.

The V and J ends lost 5 bases and 0 bases respectively, with 9 bases between them. The CDR3 is made up of 14 amino acids. Germline loops: CDR1 SGHTA, CDR2 FQGNSA. Presence of unique molecular identifiers characterized the TCR beta cDNA libraries. TCRdb used MiXCR to reprocess the PCR reads, holding one entry per CDR3 protein. The table includes around 700,000 distinct CDR3 sequences, approximately 60% detected once. V and J are TRBV7-2 and TRBJ2-3; no clear D gene. Source material: blood. The receptor comes from a girl aged 2 to 10 with multiple sclerosis. The CDR3 sequence is CASSASFSTDTQYF. DNA for the CDR3: TGTGCCAGCAGCGCAAGTTTTAGCACAGATACGCAGTATTTT.